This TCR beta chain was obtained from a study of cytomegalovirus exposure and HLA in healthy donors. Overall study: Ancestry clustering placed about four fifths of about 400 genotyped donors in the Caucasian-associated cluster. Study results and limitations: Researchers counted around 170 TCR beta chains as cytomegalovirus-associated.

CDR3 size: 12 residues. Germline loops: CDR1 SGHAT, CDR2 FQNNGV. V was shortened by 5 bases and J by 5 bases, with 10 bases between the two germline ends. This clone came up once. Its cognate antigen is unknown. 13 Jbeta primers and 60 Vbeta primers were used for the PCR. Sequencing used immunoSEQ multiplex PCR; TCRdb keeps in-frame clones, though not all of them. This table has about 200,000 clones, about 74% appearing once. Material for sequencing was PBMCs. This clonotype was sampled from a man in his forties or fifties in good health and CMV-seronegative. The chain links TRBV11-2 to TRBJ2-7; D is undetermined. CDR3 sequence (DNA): TGTGCCAGCAGCCCTTCTCGGGACGAGCAGTACTTC. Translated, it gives CASSPSRDEQYF.